These 18 T cell receptor beta chains were sequenced from one sample in a study of cytomegalovirus exposure and HLA in healthy donors. 13 Jbeta primers and 60 Vbeta primers were used for the PCR. Profiled with immunoSEQ multiplex PCR; TCRdb holds only in-frame clones, not every one. The sample yields around 180,000 clones, about 82% seen once. Sample: PBMCs. The receptors stem from a male donor in good health and CMV-seronegative.

The chain carries TRBV5-4 and TRBJ1-1, with TRBD1 matching over 7 bases. V was clipped by 5 bases and J by 1 base; unmatched bases: 5. The CDR3 runs to 14 residues. CDR1 and CDR2 (germline): SGHNT, YYREEE (reference sequence). CDR3 in amino acids: CASRRGQRNTEAFF. The CDR3 nucleotides read TGTGCCAGCAGAAGGGGACAGAGGAACACTGAAGCTTTCTTT.

This chain connects TRBV15 to TRBJ2-5; no reliable D call. Between the trimmed V and J ends, which lost 1 base and 9 bases, there was a span of 9 bases. The CDR3 sequence is 12 residues long. Germline V gene sequence: CDR1 LNHNV, CDR2 YYDKDF (reference sequence). For the CDR3, the DNA is TGTGCCACCAGCAGAGGAAGAACGGCCCAGTACTTC. Amino acids: CATSRGRTAQYF.

The J gene is TRBJ2-3, the V gene TRBV29-1; TRBD2 aligns across 11 bases. The trim removed 4 bases at V and 3 bases at J, leaving 6 bases unmatched. This CDR3 has 15 residues. CDR1 is SQVTM, CDR2 ANQGSEA, per germline. Here the CDR3 reads CSVALLAGGTDTQYF. Written as DNA, the CDR3 is TGCAGCGTTGCCCTCCTAGCGGGGGGTACAGATACGCAGTATTTT.

The V and J genes are TRBV27 and TRBJ2-1, with 13 positions matching TRBD2. This CDR3 spans 14 amino acids. The germline CDR1 and CDR2 sequences are MNHEY and SMNVEV (reference sequence). After removal of 4 bases from V and 9 bases from J, the junction contained 3 bases not matched to a gene. The CDR3: CASSSGLAGLEQFF. The CDR3 nucleotides read TGTGCCAGCAGTTCGGGACTAGCGGGACTTGAGCAGTTCTTC.

This clone has just one count. Sequence at one end of the junction differs from germline and may be a read error. This sequence joins TRBV7-9 and TRBJ2-1, with 7 bases that match TRBD2. CDR3 length equals 12 residues. CDR1 and CDR2 (germline): SEHNR, FQNEAQ (reference sequence). CDR3 DNA sequence: TGTTCCAGCAGCACCGGACTAGGTGAGCAGTTCTTC. It encodes CSSSTGLGEQFF. Based on the CDR3 plus reference TRBV7-9 and TRBJ2-1, the full variable domain is DTGVSQNPRHKITKRGQNVTFRCDPISEHNRLYWYRQTLGQGPEFLTYFQNEAQLEKSRLLSDRFSAERPKGSFSTLEIQRTEQGDSAMYLCSSSTGLGEQFFGPGTRLTVL.

DNA of the CDR3: TGTGCCAGCAGCCCGGAAACGGGGGCAGATACGCAGTATTTT. As protein: CASSPETGADTQYF. J is TRBJ2-3 and V is TRBV7-9; a possible D gene is TRBD2 (6 bases). Trimming removed 5 bases from V and 4 bases from J, with 13 bases in between. The CDR3 contains 14 residues. Per germline, CDR1 SEHNR and CDR2 FQNEAQ (reference sequence).

In regard to this clone: At one end the junction does not follow the germline gene, possibly because of a read error. This chain uses TRBV5-4 with TRBJ1-2; TRBD1 is a possible D gene (5 bases). The CDR3 spans 18 residues. CDR1 and CDR2 (germline): SGHNT, YYREEE (reference sequence). The CDR3 nucleotides read TGTGCCAGCAGCTTGGAGTACCGGGGCCCCAACGGGGACTATGGCTACCCCTTC. Protein product: CASSLEYRGPNGDYGYPF.

V is TRBV7-3 and J is TRBJ2-5; 9 nucleotides agree with TRBD2. CDR1 is SGHTA, CDR2 FQGTGA, per germline. V shed 2 bases, J shed 6 bases, and the junction held 7 bases outside the gene matches. This CDR3 has 15 residues. The CDR3 protein is CASSLGASGIQTQYF. The CDR3 nucleotides read TGTGCCAGCAGCTTAGGAGCTAGCGGGATCCAGACCCAGTACTTC.

Here the CDR3 reads CASSLGATGGSTGELFF. The DNA of the CDR3 is TGCGCCAGCAGCTTGGGGGCGACAGGGGGGTCCACCGGGGAGCTGTTTTTT. The chain combines TRBV5-1 with TRBJ2-2; 9 nucleotides match TRBD1. Germline assignment: CDR1 SGHRS and CDR2 YFSETQ. This CDR3 is 17 amino acids long. The V segment lost 0 bases and the J segment 4 bases; nucleotides outside the gene matches: 7.

The chain combines TRBV28 with TRBJ1-1; no definite D call. The germline V gene encodes CDR1 MDHEN and CDR2 SYDVKM. The ends were cut back, 6 bases at V and 5 bases at J, with 10 bases in the middle. This CDR3 spans 12 amino acids. The CDR3 sequence: CASRISGTEAFF. CDR3 bases: TGTGCCAGCAGGATATCGGGGACTGAAGCTTTCTTT. Full variable domain (missing parts from reference TRBV28 and TRBJ1-1): DVKVTQSSRYLVKRTGEKVFLECVQDMDHENMFWYRQDPGLGLRLIYFSYDVKMKEKGDIPEGYSVSREKKERFSLILESASTNQTSMYLCASRISGTEAFFGQGTRLTVV.

The J gene is TRBJ2-5, the V gene TRBV6-5; TRBD1 aligns across 7 bases. CDR1 and CDR2 from the germline V gene are MNHEY and SVGAGI. This CDR3 has 16 amino acids. The V gene end was trimmed by 0 bases and the J gene end by 5 bases; junction bases not matched to a gene: 9. CDR3 DNA: TGTGCCAGCAGTTACTCGAGGGCCAGGGGGACGGAGACCCAGTACTTC. It codes for CASSYSRARGTETQYF.

V gene TRBV7-7 combines with J gene TRBJ2-7; D may be TRBD1 (7 bases). CDR3 length: 15 residues. Germline V lookup: CDR1 SSHAT, CDR2 FNYEAQ (reference sequence). The ends were cut back, 5 bases at V and 3 bases at J, with 17 bases in the middle. The CDR3 region has the DNA TGTGCCAGCAGCCCCAGGGGGGAGAGGGGCTACGAGCAGTACTTC. This sequence encodes CASSPRGERGYEQYF.

The V gene is TRBV13, the J gene TRBJ2-5; D ambiguous. The CDR3 runs to 14 residues. V lost 7 bases to trimming and J lost 5 bases, with 17 bases between them. The germline CDR1 and CDR2 sequences are PRHDT and FYEKMQ (reference sequence). This CDR3 is CASTPREAFETQYF. The CDR3, as DNA: TGTGCCAGCACCCCCAGAGAGGCGTTCGAGACCCAGTACTTC.

This clone was counted between two and nine times. The genes are TRBV27 and TRBJ2-1; possibly TRBD2 for D (5 bases). The CDR3 runs to 15 residues. V was shortened by 0 bases and J by 4 bases, with 10 bases between the two germline ends. From germline, CDR1 is MNHEY and CDR2 SMNVEV (reference sequence). In DNA form, the CDR3 reads TGTGCCAGCAGTTTATCATCCGGGGAGTACAATGAGCAGTTCTTC. This gives the protein CASSLSSGEYNEQFF.

The J gene is TRBJ2-7, the V gene TRBV6-5; 8 nucleotides align to TRBD2. V shed 0 bases and J 1 base; nucleotides not matched to a gene: 5. Germline assignment: CDR1 MNHEY and CDR2 SVGAGI. This CDR3 has 16 residues. The CDR3 DNA sequence: TGTGCCAGCAGTTACTCCCCGGGGGGGCCTTCCTACGAGCAGTACTTC. Translating it yields CASSYSPGGPSYEQYF.

The chain joins TRBV29-1 to TRBJ1-2; D remains ambiguous. CDR3 length equals 12 residues. Trimming left V 2 bases short and J 2 bases short, with 6 bases between. Germline V lookup: CDR1 SQVTM, CDR2 ANQGSEA. CDR3 amino acids: CSVENGNYGYTF. Written as DNA, the CDR3 is TGCAGCGTTGAAAACGGGAACTATGGCTACACCTTC.

The gene calls are TRBV6-5 and TRBJ1-5, with 9 bases fitting TRBD1. Trimming cost V 6 bases and J 5 bases; bases outside gene matches: 8. CDR3 length: 15 residues. CDR1 is MNHEY and CDR2 is SVGAGI in the germline V gene. The DNA of the CDR3 is TGTGCCAGCAGCGAGGACAGGGGAAGACATCAGCCCCAGCATTTT. It specifies CASSEDRGRHQPQHF.

V gene TRBV7-3 combines with J gene TRBJ2-3, with 9 bases matching TRBD2. Germline V gene sequence: CDR1 SGHTA, CDR2 FQGTGA. The ends lost 1 base at V and 0 bases at J; junction bases unmatched: 5. The CDR3 has 17 amino acids. As DNA, the CDR3 is TGTGCCAGCAGCTTAATCGCTAGCGGGGAAAGCACAGATACGCAGTATTTT. Residues: CASSLIASGESTDTQYF.